A selection of T cell receptor beta chains follows, all from one sample in a study of T cell repertoires in ileal Crohn's disease. Profiled with immunoSEQ multiplex PCR; TCRdb holds only in-frame clones, not every one. This table has approximately 11,000 clones, around 90% appearing once. The sequenced sample consisted of ileal tissue. These receptors all come from an adult with Crohn's disease. CDR3s include the opening cysteine and the closing phenylalanine or tryptophan. Fields, in order: J gene, V gene, D gene, clone size, CDR3 protein, CDR3 DNA. A D gene is named only where the DNA matches it firmly. Not every row has a clone size; where given, it reads once, few, many or a size class.

TRBJ1-2,TRBV19,NA,NA,CASRGPGQLPYTF,TGTGCCAGTAGAGGTCCAGGACAGCTACCCTACACCTTC
TRBJ2-1,TRBV7-3,TRBD2,once,CASTEWTSGTYNEQFF,TGTGCCAGCACGGAGTGGACTAGCGGAACCTACAATGAGCAGTTCTTC
TRBJ1-1,TRBV2,TRBD1,NA,CASSPRDRSSTEAFF,TGTGCCAGCAGTCCCCGGGACAGGTCAAGTACTGAAGCTTTCTTT
TRBJ2-3,TRBV10-3,NA,NA,CAISESRNTDTQYF,TGTGCCATCAGTGAGTCTCGGAACACAGATACGCAGTATTTT
TRBJ2-2,TRBV11-1,TRBD1,NA,CASSTEDRGYGELFF,TGTGCCAGCAGTACTGAGGACAGGGGCTACGGGGAGCTGTTTTTT
TRBJ1-5,TRBV19,TRBD1,NA,CASANRDRGYNQPQHF,TGTGCCAGTGCAAACCGGGACAGGGGATACAATCAGCCCCAGCATTTT
TRBJ1-2,TRBV7-9,NA,few,CASSLSGSWSGYTF,TGTGCCAGCAGCCTTAGTGGAAGCTGGAGTGGCTACACCTTC
TRBJ1-2,TRBV18,TRBD1,NA,CASSPGQVNYGYTF,TGTGCCAGCTCACCTGGACAGGTTAACTATGGCTACACCTTC
TRBJ2-3,TRBV5-5,NA,NA,CASSRERQDTDTQYF,TGTGCCAGCAGCCGCGAACGGCAGGACACAGATACGCAGTATTTT
TRBJ2-1,TRBV5-4,TRBD1,NA,CASSRDRGTYNEQFF,TGTGCCAGCAGCCGGGACAGGGGAACCTACAATGAGCAGTTCTTC
TRBJ2-1,TRBV11-2,TRBD2,NA,CASSLSGTLYNEQFF,TGTGCCAGCAGCTTAAGCGGGACTCTATACAATGAGCAGTTCTTC
TRBJ1-4,TRBV4-2,TRBD1,once,CASSQGPTGTAYEKLFF,TGTGCCAGCAGCCAAGGGCCTACCGGGACAGCATATGAAAAACTGTTTTTT
TRBJ1-5,TRBV6-1,NA,NA,CASSEFQPQHF,TGTGCCAGCAGTGAGTTCCAGCCCCAGCATTTT
TRBJ1-2,TRBV7-2,NA,medium-sized,CASSLRDGYTF,TGTGCCAGCAGCTTGCGGGATGGCTACACCTTC
TRBJ1-6,TRBV6-5,NA,once,CASSRQGTSSPLHF,TGTGCCAGCAGCCGCCAGGGTACAAGTTCACCCCTCCACTTT
TRBJ2-1,TRBV7-9,TRBD2,NA,CASSFQTSGTSGRNEQFF,TGTGCCAGCAGCTTCCAGACTAGCGGAACTTCTGGTAGGAATGAGCAGTTCTTC
TRBJ1-3,TRBV18,TRBD1,NA,CASSPDRTSGNTIYF,TGTGCCAGCTCACCGGACAGGACCTCTGGAAACACCATATATTTT
TRBJ2-7,TRBV5-6,TRBD1,medium-sized,CASSYWTGGAEQYF,TGTGCCAGCAGCTATTGGACAGGGGGAGCCGAGCAGTACTTC
TRBJ2-3,TRBV5-1,TRBD2,NA,CASSLDGGRALYTQYF,TGCGCCAGCAGCTTGGACGGCGGGAGGGCCCTATATACGCAGTATTTT
TRBJ2-1,TRBV7-3,NA,NA,CASSPYKRDNEQFF,TGTGCCAGCAGCCCCTATAAGAGGGACAATGAGCAGTTCTTC
TRBJ2-3,TRBV18,NA,NA,CASSPRDLDTQYF,TGTGCCAGCTCACCAAGGGATCTAGATACGCAGTATTTT
TRBJ1-5,TRBV5-5,NA,once,CASTHGLQDHQPQHF,TGTGCCAGCACCCATGGGCTCCAGGACCATCAGCCCCAGCATTTT
TRBJ2-6,TRBV19,NA,once,CASSSDPRGANVLTF,TGTGCCAGTAGTTCGGACCCGAGGGGGGCCAACGTCCTGACTTTC
TRBJ2-1,TRBV5-1,TRBD2,NA,CASSLGTSGNEQFF,TGCGCCAGCAGCCTTGGGACTAGCGGTAATGAGCAGTTCTTC
TRBJ1-2,TRBV9,NA,NA,CASSVEGARGLEGYTF,TGTGCCAGCAGCGTAGAGGGTGCCCGGGGCCTTGAGGGCTACACCTTC
TRBJ2-1,TRBV27,NA,NA,CASSFKEPWEQFF,TGTGCCAGCAGTTTTAAAGAGCCGTGGGAGCAGTTCTTC
TRBJ2-2,TRBV6-1,TRBD1,once,CASRDRAGYTGELFF,TGTGCCAGCAGGGACAGGGCAGGGTACACCGGGGAGCTGTTTTTT
TRBJ1-1,TRBV2,TRBD1,NA,CASSGELTGWNTEAFF,TGTGCCAGCAGTGGAGAACTGACAGGGTGGAACACTGAAGCTTTCTTT
TRBJ2-3,TRBV5-4,TRBD2,NA,CASSTRLAGPTDTQYF,TGTGCCAGCAGCACCCGACTAGCGGGACCCACAGATACGCAGTATTTT
TRBJ2-1,TRBV29-1,NA,NA,CSVEDTTGQFF,TGCAGCGTTGAAGATACAACGGGACAGTTCTTC
TRBJ2-7,TRBV30,NA,NA,CASRGSYEQYF,TGTGCCTCTAGGGGTAGTTACGAGCAGTACTTC
TRBJ1-2,TRBV15,NA,NA,CATSRALGDYGYTF,TGTGCCACCAGCAGAGCCCTCGGGGACTATGGCTACACCTTC
TRBJ2-7,TRBV2,NA,NA,CASSEAGSSYEQYF,TGTGCCAGCAGTGAAGCGGGGAGCTCCTACGAGCAGTACTTC
TRBJ1-2,TRBV29-1,NA,once,CSVVERGGMNYGYTF,TGCAGCGTTGTGGAGAGGGGCGGAATGAACTATGGCTACACCTTC
TRBJ1-2,TRBV27,NA,NA,CASFVGRDRINYGYTF,TGTGCCAGTTTCGTAGGCCGGGACCGGATAAACTATGGCTACACCTTC
TRBJ2-7,TRBV5-1,TRBD1,NA,CASSRTGSYEQYF,TGCGCCAGCTCCCGGACAGGGTCTTACGAGCAGTACTTC
TRBJ1-6,TRBV28,TRBD1,large,CASRTGSSYNSPLHF,TGTGCCAGCAGGACAGGGAGCTCCTATAATTCACCCCTCCACTTT
TRBJ2-5,TRBV5-1,NA,NA,CASSLSQGGGPGETQYF,TGCGCCAGCAGCTTGTCTCAGGGAGGAGGGCCGGGGGAGACCCAGTACTTC
TRBJ2-2,TRBV5-1,TRBD2,NA,CASSLAGDTGELFF,TGCGCCAGCAGCCTCGCGGGAGACACCGGGGAGCTGTTTTTT
TRBJ2-1,TRBV18,TRBD2,NA,CASSPASGYNEQFF,TGTGCCAGCTCACCGGCTAGCGGTTACAATGAGCAGTTCTTC